A selection of T cell receptor beta chains follows, all from one sample in a study of blood T cells in healthy people across ages. TCRdb re-called the 5' RACE reads through MiXCR, storing one row per CDR3 protein. The sample holds about a million distinct CDR3 sequences, under 50% seen once. Sequencing was carried out using blood. These receptor sequences come from a man under 40 in good health. CDR3s include the opening cysteine and the closing phenylalanine or tryptophan. The D gene is left open where the match is weak. Clone size appears in some rows only: once, few, many, or a class for an expanded clone.

J | V | size | D | DNA | CDR3
TRBJ2-7 | TRBV30 | . | . | TGTGCCCGAGCCGAGGGTTACGAGCAGTACTTC | CARAEGYEQYF
TRBJ2-5 | TRBV27 | few | . | TGTGCCAGCAGTTCGCCACAGGGAGGAATAGAGACCCAGTACTTC | CASSSPQGGIETQYF
TRBJ2-4 | TRBV7-9 | . | . | TGTGCCAGCAGCCCCCCGGGGGCAGTTAAAAACATTCAGTACTTC | CASSPPGAVKNIQYF
TRBJ2-3 | TRBV5-1 | few | . | TGCGCCAGCAGCTTGGAAGGAAGGGGTTTCGGTTCAGATACGCAGTATTTT | CASSLEGRGFGSDTQYF
TRBJ2-7 | TRBV2 | . | TRBD2 | TGTGCCAGCAGGGGGACTAGCGGGGGCTCAAGCTCCTACGAGCAGTACTTC | CASRGTSGGSSSYEQYF
TRBJ2-7 | TRBV6-6 | . | . | TGTGCCAGCAGTTTCCGCCGGAGCTCGGGGTCCTACGAGCAGTACTTC | CASSFRRSSGSYEQYF
TRBJ2-5 | TRBV28 | . | . | TGTGCCAGCAGTTTAATCGCACAGGGTCACAATGAGCAGTACTTC | CASSLIAQGHNEQYF
TRBJ2-7 | TRBV2 | . | TRBD1 | TGTGCCAGCAGTGAACAAGGGACAGCAAACGAGCAGTACTTC | CASSEQGTANEQYF
TRBJ1-2 | TRBV11-2 | . | . | TGTGCCAGCAGCTTAGGGACAGTGGGTGTGGGAGGCTACACCTTC | CASSLGTVGVGGYTF
TRBJ2-7 | TRBV2 | . | . | TGTGCCAGCAGCAGTTTAACGGACGGAGGCTACGAGCAGTACTTC | CASSSLTDGGYEQYF
TRBJ1-1 | TRBV18 | . | . | TGTGCCAGCGCGGTACAAGGATCGAACACTGAAGCTTTCTTT | CASAVQGSNTEAFF
TRBJ1-2 | TRBV20-1 | . | . | TGCAGTGCTAGAGATCACAGGGTTGATGGCTACACCTTC | CSARDHRVDGYTF
TRBJ2-1 | TRBV9 | . | . | TGTGCCAGCAGCGCCGTACTAGGCGGTGAGCAGTTCTTC | CASSAVLGGEQFF
TRBJ2-4 | TRBV7-2 | . | . | TGTGCCAGCAGCCTCACCTTAACCGGGGCCAAAAACATTCAGTACTTC | CASSLTLTGAKNIQYF
TRBJ2-7 | TRBV11-2 | few | . | TGTGCCAGCAGCTTAGGGGCCCCGGCCTCCTACGAGCAGTACTTC | CASSLGAPASYEQYF
TRBJ2-5 | TRBV10-3 | few | . | TGTGCCATCGCATCGACAGAACAAGAGACCCAGTACTTC | CAIASTEQETQYF
TRBJ2-1 | TRBV5-1 | . | . | TGCGCCAGCAGCCAGATGGGGCAGGGATACAATGAGCAGTTCTTC | CASSQMGQGYNEQFF
TRBJ2-3 | TRBV6-2/TRBV6-3 | . | TRBD2 | TGTGCCAGCAGAAGACTAGCGGGGGGAATTTCTGATACGCAGTATTTT | CASRRLAGGISDTQYF
TRBJ2-3 | TRBV29-1 | . | . | TGCAGCGTCGCCACCACTAGCTACGGCACAGATACGCAGTATTTT | CSVATTSYGTDTQYF
TRBJ2-3 | TRBV12-3/TRBV12-4 | few | TRBD1 | TGTGCCAGCAGTCCCCCGGGACAGTCCGTACCCACAGATACGCAGTATTTT | CASSPPGQSVPTDTQYF
TRBJ2-5 | TRBV2 | . | . | TGTGCCAGCAGTATAGAGACCCAGTACTTC | CASSIETQYF
TRBJ1-5 | TRBV4-3 | . | . | TGCGCCAGCAGCCAAGAATGGAATAGCAATCAGCCCGAGCATTTT | CASSQEWNSNQPEHF
TRBJ2-1 | TRBV11-3 | . | . | TGTGCCAGCAGCTCTTTCGAGTCCCTCAACAGGGAGCAGTTCTTC | CASSSFESLNREQFF
TRBJ1-1 | TRBV30 | few | . | TGTGCCTGGAGTGGGGGACCTGAAGCTTTCTTT | CAWSGGPEAFF
TRBJ2-3 | TRBV6-4 | many | TRBD1 | TGTGCCAGCAGTGTCGGACAGGGCCTCTACACAGATACGCAGTATTTT | CASSVGQGLYTDTQYF
TRBJ2-3 | TRBV18 | few | TRBD1 | TGTGCCAGCTCGACAGGGTATCAGGATACGCAGTATTTT | CASSTGYQDTQYF
TRBJ1-6 | TRBV2 | . | . | TGTGCCAGCAGTGTCTCTGGGGGGTCCTATAATTCACCCCTCCACTTT | CASSVSGGSYNSPLHF
TRBJ2-1 | TRBV3-1 | . | TRBD2 | TGTGCCAGCAGCCAAACTAGCGGGGGGGCGGCTGAGCAGTTCTTC | CASSQTSGGAAEQFF
TRBJ2-1 | TRBV2 | few | . | TGTGCCAGCAGGACCGAAGTAGGGGCAGCTGAGCAGTTCTTC | CASRTEVGAAEQFF
TRBJ1-1 | TRBV7-3 | . | . | TGTGCCAACAGCTTAGGTCCGGGCGAGAGGATGGAGACTGAAGCTTTCTTT | CANSLGPGERMETEAFF
TRBJ1-1 | TRBV5-1 | . | . | TGCGCCAGCAGTTCTCAGGGGTGGGACACTGAAGCTTTCTTT | CASSSQGWDTEAFF
TRBJ2-1 | TRBV7-2 | . | TRBD2 | TGTGCCAGCAGCTTAGAACGGGGGGCCTACAATGAGCAGTTCTTC | CASSLERGAYNEQFF
TRBJ2-7 | TRBV10-3 | . | . | TGTGTCATCAGTGGCTCCCCTGCCGGTGAGAATGACTACGAGCAGTACTTC | CVISGSPAGENDYEQYF
TRBJ2-3 | TRBV18 | few | . | TGTGCCAGCTCACCATCGGGCTGGACAGATACGCAGTATTTT | CASSPSGWTDTQYF
TRBJ2-7 | TRBV2 | . | TRBD2 | TGTGCCAGCAGTGAACCTAGCGGGAGGTACGAGCAGTACTTC | CASSEPSGRYEQYF
TRBJ2-3 | TRBV3-1 | . | . | TGTGCCAGCACCCAGGGGCAGGGGACGCAGTATTTT | CASTQGQGTQYF
TRBJ2-7 | TRBV12-3/TRBV12-4 | . | . | TGTGCCAGCAGTTTATACGGGGAGACCTACGAGCAGTACTTC | CASSLYGETYEQYF
TRBJ2-7 | TRBV27 | . | . | TGTGCCAGCAGTTTATTGGGTAACGAGCAGTACTTC | CASSLLGNEQYF
TRBJ2-7 | TRBV6-1 | . | . | TGTGCCAGCAGTGAGGTAGCGTCCTCCTACGAGCAGTACTTC | CASSEVASSYEQYF
TRBJ2-7 | TRBV15 | few | . | TGTGCCACCAGCAGAGATCAACAGGCCTACGAGCAGTACTTC | CATSRDQQAYEQYF
TRBJ1-2 | TRBV3-1 | once | TRBD1 | TGTGCCAGCAGCGCAAACAGGGGTGGCGGCTACACCTTC | CASSANRGGGYTF
TRBJ1-3 | TRBV9 | . | . | TGTGCCAGCAGCGGTTCTGGAAACACCATATATTTT | CASSGSGNTIYF
TRBJ2-7 | TRBV30 | . | . | TGTGCCTGGAGACAGCGTAGCTCCTACGAGCAGTACTTC | CAWRQRSSYEQYF
TRBJ2-5 | TRBV7-8 | . | TRBD1 | TGTGCCAGCAGCTTAGGGACAGGGGTAGAGACCCAGTACTTC | CASSLGTGVETQYF
TRBJ2-3 | TRBV13 | . | TRBD2 | TGTGCCAGCAGCAAGCGACTAGCGGGGGGAATCACAGATACGCAGTATTTT | CASSKRLAGGITDTQYF
TRBJ2-5 | TRBV3-1 | few | . | TGTGCCAGCAGCCATTATGCCAAAAAGGCAGAGACCCAGTACTTC | CASSHYAKKAETQYF
TRBJ1-4 | TRBV12-3/TRBV12-4 | . | TRBD1 | TGTGCCAGCAGTACCGGGACAGGGGGATGGACTAATGAAAAACTGTTTTTT | CASSTGTGGWTNEKLFF
TRBJ2-3 | TRBV6-1 | . | TRBD1 | TGTGCCAGCAGTGAAGGGACAGGGGTTGTGGATACGCAGTATTTT | CASSEGTGVVDTQYF
TRBJ1-1 | TRBV6-1 | . | . | TGTGCCAGCAGTGAGCCGATTAGTACTGAAGCTTTCTTT | CASSEPISTEAFF
TRBJ1-1 | TRBV29-1 | few | . | TGCAGCGCACGGGGGGTTATGAACACTGAAGCTTTCTTT | CSARGVMNTEAFF
TRBJ1-1 | TRBV12-3/TRBV12-4 | . | . | TGTGCCAGCAGCCCTAAGTACACTGAAGCTTTCTTT | CASSPKYTEAFF
TRBJ2-1 | TRBV29-1 | many | . | TGCAGCTTCCCTACTAGCTCCTACAATGAGCAGTTCTTC | CSFPTSSYNEQFF
TRBJ2-3 | TRBV2 | . | TRBD1 | TGTGCCAGCAGGAGGACAGGGTTCACAGATACGCAGTATTTT | CASRRTGFTDTQYF
TRBJ2-1 | TRBV20-1 | few | TRBD2 | TGCAGTGCTAGTATGGGTCTAGCGGGGAATGAGCAGTTCTTC | CSASMGLAGNEQFF
TRBJ1-1 | TRBV20-1 | . | . | TGCAGTGCTCCCCAGGGGCAGGCGGGGAACACTGGAGCTTTCTTT | CSAPQGQAGNTGAFF